Below, one T cell receptor beta chain is given with its context. In this sample, this clone turned up once. Its antigen is currently not known. No base quality information exists; no much larger clone differs at one position. The data were obtained in a study of cytomegalovirus exposure and HLA in healthy donors (TCRdb year 2017). Broadly, across the study: A later analysis indicated that the roughly 120 validation repertoires were generated on the platform also employed for the roughly 720 repertoires of the first cohort. High-throughput TCR immunosequencing, statistical association of individual TCRs with disease status, and machine learning were combined to predict cytomegalovirus infection status. A separate validation cohort of approximately 130 different subjects was used in addition to the roughly 670-subject first cohort. The study aimed to test whether cataloging public T cell receptors could reveal signatures of past pathogen exposure.

Donors formed part of the validation cohort, which comprised over a hundred subjects and was distinct from the first cohort of 666 subjects. CDR3 length: 17 amino acids, cysteine to phenylalanine. The CDR3 DNA has 51 bases and is translated from base 1. The junction shows trimming of 5 bases on V and 0 bases on J, and the gene matches do not reach 10 bases of it. Via the germline V gene, CDR1 is SGHNT and CDR2 YENEEA. The library was built by means of the immunoSEQ multiplex PCR assay. For the original study's pipeline: To diagnose cytomegalovirus status from the catalog of TCR beta chain sequences, a statistical classification framework was built. TCRdb mirrors the immuneACCESS table, restricted to in-frame sequences. Some clones are absent from its copies; in checked studies, under half trace to an unresolved V gene, and the reason for the others is unknown. V and J calls and clone size are given by that table; D and trimming were obtained from the DNA. The sample includes about 58,000 clones, with roughly nine tenths observed a single time. The top ten hold approximately 0.99% of the sample.

General study outcomes and caveats: Cytomegalovirus status was reported to be diagnosed by the classifier with high specificity and sensitivity in both the original and validation cohorts. According to the authors, the approach could potentially be generalized to other disease states and immunological phenotypes. Of the cluster scores, 85% to 95% were above 0 in a later analysis, which found that TCRs clustered in the first cohort also tended to co-occur in the approximately 110 validation repertoires. While some public TCRs were present in many individuals, most TCR sequences turned up only very rarely across donors. The validation cohort had no HLA typing available for a later analysis, so co-occurrence within that cohort was assessed over all 120 or so repertoires. The study listed approximately 150 TCR beta chains as associated with cytomegalovirus. A few of the identified cytomegalovirus-associated TCR beta chains were confirmed in vitro to be specific for cytomegalovirus antigens.

The material sequenced was PBMCs. This TCR derives from a man younger than 30 in good health and CMV-seronegative. The sequence links TRBV11-3 to TRBJ2-7; TRBD2 aligns with 10 central bases. The DNA reads TGTGCCAGCAGCCCCACCTTTAGCGGGAGGAACTCCTACGAGCAGTACTTC. Translated, this gives CASSPTFSGRNSYEQYF. Reference TRBV11-3 and TRBJ2-7 genes cover what lies past the CDR3, so the full variable domain is EAGVVQSPRYKIIEKKQPVAFWCNPISGHNTLYWYLQNLGQGPELLIRYENEEAVDDSQLPKDRFSAERLKGVDSTLKIQPAELGDSAVYLCASSPTFSGRNSYEQYFGPGTRLTVT.